The source of this T cell receptor beta chain is a study of blood T cells in healthy people across ages. Overall study findings and caveats: With donor CMV status unknown, expanded clonotype changes were possibly confounded. Estimated diversity that came from one million T cells was considered an underestimate.

The sample providers were healthy Caucasian people from Russia, aged about 6 to 95. There are 14 residues in the CDR3. Germline V gene sequence: CDR1 SGHTA, CDR2 FQGNSA. The V gene lost 5 bases and the J gene lost 6 bases, with 17 bases spanning the gap. For the second PCR, which ran for about 7 to 11 cycles, a sample-barcoded 5' primer and a J-beta primer mix were used. TCRdb independently ran MiXCR on the 5' RACE reads; one entry per CDR3 protein. The sample records about 1,600,000 distinct CDR3 sequences, roughly 40% being singletons. Comments on this clonotype: The target antigen is unknown.

The TCR comes from a woman aged 18-29 years in good health. The V call is TRBV7-2, the J call TRBJ2-7; D gene uncertain. Sequencing was done on a sample of blood. In DNA, the CDR3 is TGTGCCAGCAGCACCGCCCCCGGAACCTGCGAGCAGTACTTC. Its protein product is CASSTAPGTCEQYF.